The 14 T cell receptor beta chains below were found in one sample sequenced in a study of Ad26.COV2.S vaccination and SARS-CoV-2 variants. The treatment is: 19 received Ad26.COV2.S at low or high dose, single or two shots; several received placebo; per-sample allocation not given. Day 63 after the first vaccine or placebo injection was the time point for sampling. Clones were read by immunoSEQ multiplex PCR, and TCRdb kept only the in-frame ones, dropping some. The data hold approximately 400,000 clones, with roughly four fifths observed a single time. Sequencing was performed on peripheral blood, taken in a trial of Ad26.COV2.S vaccine versus placebo. Receptor source: a person between 18 and 60 years old who received the Ad26.COV2.S COVID-19 vaccine or a placebo.

CDR3 DNA sequence: TGTGCCAGCAGTGAACGGTGGAGGGACCCCTACAATGAGCAGTTCTTC. Protein: CASSERWRDPYNEQFF. V gene TRBV6-1 combines with J gene TRBJ2-1; tentatively, D is TRBD2 (6 bases). The CDR3 has 16 amino acids. V lost 2 bases and J 2 bases, leaving 13 bases between the germline ends. Germline CDR1 MNHNS, CDR2 SASEGT.

V usage is TRBV6-5 and J usage is TRBJ2-6; TRBD1 agrees at 8 bases. Germline loops: CDR1 MNHEY, CDR2 SVGAGI. The CDR3 loop spans 15 amino acids. Trimming cost V 5 bases and J 2 bases; bases outside gene matches: 2. The DNA for the CDR3 is TGTGCCAGCAGTCAGGACAGGGCTGGGGCCAACGTCCTGACTTTC. It encodes CASSQDRAGANVLTF.

The chain is built from TRBV5-6 and TRBJ1-4, with 10 nucleotides matching TRBD1. V lost 4 bases to trimming and J lost 5 bases; unmatched junction nucleotides: 5. CDR3 length: 15 amino acids. Germline values: CDR1 SGHDT, CDR2 YYEEEE. The chain's CDR3 is CASSRPGQGNEKLFF. In DNA, the CDR3 is TGTGCCAGCAGCCGGCCGGGACAGGGGAATGAAAAACTGTTTTTT.

This chain uses TRBV12-5 with TRBJ1-3; weak D call: TRBD1 (5 bases). Trimming took 0 bases from V and 1 from J, leaving 7 bases between them. This CDR3 comprises 15 residues. Germline-derived CDR1 and CDR2 are LGHNT and FRNRAP. In nucleotides, the CDR3 is TGTGCTAGTGGTTTGGTAGGACAATCTGGAAACACCATATATTTT. It encodes CASGLVGQSGNTIYF.

A few counts support this clone. V gene TRBV7-2 combines with J gene TRBJ1-2; 9 bases are a match to TRBD1. Trimming removed 5 bases from V and 7 bases from J; junction bases left unmatched: 14. The V gene's germline CDR1 is SGHTA and CDR2 FQGNSA. This CDR3 has 16 residues. CDR3 DNA sequence: TGTGCCAGCAGCCCAGGAACACAGGGGGCCGCGGTTGGCTACACCTTC. This translates into CASSPGTQGAAVGYTF.

This clone was counted between two and nine times. The rearrangement uses TRBV7-2 and TRBJ1-3; D remains unclear. The V end lost 5 bases, the J end lost 4 bases, and 18 bases lay between the germline ends. The CDR3 is made up of 16 amino acids. Germline V gene sequence: CDR1 SGHTA, CDR2 FQGNSA. DNA for the CDR3: TGTGCCAGCAGCCCCCGGGGTCTATCAACCGGAAACACCATATATTTT. This sequence encodes CASSPRGLSTGNTIYF.

The J gene is TRBJ1-2, the V gene TRBV5-4; 7 nucleotides match TRBD1. Germline V gives CDR1 SGHNT, CDR2 YYREEE (reference sequence). V dropped 4 bases and J dropped 3; count of bases not matched to a gene: 6. The CDR3 extends over 14 amino acids. The CDR3 sequence is CASSLGTADYGYTF. In nucleotides, the CDR3 is TGTGCCAGCAGCCTGGGGACAGCAGACTATGGCTACACCTTC. Filled out from reference TRBV5-4 and TRBJ1-2, the complete variable domain reads ETGVTQSPTHLIKTRGQQVTLRCSSQSGHNTVSWYQQALGQGPQFIFQYYREEENGRGNFPPRFSGLQFPNYSSELNVNALELDDSALYLCASSLGTADYGYTFGSGTRLTVV.

The rearrangement joins TRBV10-3 to TRBJ2-7; TRBD1 agrees at 9 bases. The CDR3 runs 15 residues. V shed 4 bases, J shed 5 bases, and the junction held 9 bases outside the gene matches. Germline V gene sequence: CDR1 ENHRY, CDR2 SYGVKD. The CDR3 reads CAISGSGTGHNEQYF. In DNA, the CDR3 is TGTGCCATCAGTGGCTCCGGGACAGGGCACAACGAGCAGTACTTC.

Only a few counts were recorded for this clone. The J gene is TRBJ2-5, the V gene TRBV18, with D unresolved. Trimming took off 3 bases at V and 0 bases at J, with 5 bases between the two ends. CDR1 is KGHSH and CDR2 is LQKENI in the germline V gene. This CDR3 is built from 13 residues. The CDR3 nucleotides read TGTGCCAGCTCACCTCTGTACCAAGAGACCCAGTACTTC. It codes for CASSPLYQETQYF.

In its sample, this clone is medium-sized. The chain is built from TRBV7-9 and TRBJ1-2; no firm D call. Germline CDR1 reads SEHNR; CDR2 reads FQNEAQ (reference sequence). This CDR3 has 16 amino acids. V lost 5 bases and J 0 bases, leaving 16 bases between the germline ends. The CDR3 region has the DNA TGTGCCAGCAGCCCGGGTAGGGCAGAGGCTAACTATGGCTACACCTTC. It codes for CASSPGRAEANYGYTF. Full variable domain (missing parts from reference TRBV7-9 and TRBJ1-2): DTGVSQNPRHKITKRGQNVTFRCDPISEHNRLYWYRQTLGQGPEFLTYFQNEAQLEKSRLLSDRFSAERPKGSFSTLEIQRTEQGDSAMYLCASSPGRAEANYGYTFGSGTRLTVV.

Turning to this clone: One junction end does not reproduce the germline sequence, and a read error may be involved. This sequence joins TRBV5-1 and TRBJ2-2, with 7 bases that match TRBD2. Germline lookup yields CDR1 SGHRS and CDR2 YFSETQ. The CDR3 length is 14 residues. In DNA, the CDR3 is TGCGCCAGCAGGCTAGCGGTCAACAGCGGGGAGCTGTTTTTT. Translating gives CASRLAVNSGELFF.

The chain has TRBV28 and TRBJ2-7; 13 bases are a match to TRBD2. Germline V gene lookup returns CDR1 MDHEN and CDR2 SYDVKM. J lost 1 base, V lost 1 base, and 4 bases had no gene match. The CDR3 is 17 residues long. The CDR3: CASSLYLLAGGSYEQYF. CDR3 bases: TGTGCCAGCAGTTTATATTTACTAGCGGGAGGGTCCTACGAGCAGTACTTC.

The V and J genes are TRBV7-2 and TRBJ2-7; possibly TRBD2 for D (7 bases). The ends were cut back, 1 base at V and 0 bases at J, with 13 bases in the middle. There are 16 residues in the CDR3. The germline V gene has CDR1 SGHTA and CDR2 FQGNSA. The CDR3 nucleotides read TGTGCCAGCAGCTTAGTAGCCGGGGGGCCCTCCTACGAGCAGTACTTC. Translation: CASSLVAGGPSYEQYF.

The genes are TRBV5-4 and TRBJ2-7; the D call may be TRBD1 or TRBD2 (6 bases each). The CDR3 spans 14 residues. V lost 3 bases to trimming and J lost 9 bases, with 19 bases between them. The germline CDR1 and CDR2 sequences are SGHNT and YYREEE (reference sequence). CDR3 protein: CASSWDRRGESQYF. CDR3 nucleotides: TGTGCCAGCAGCTGGGATCGGAGGGGGGAATCGCAGTACTTC.